One sample yielded the 21 T cell receptor beta chains listed below, sequenced in a study of a mutant IDH1 vaccine in newly diagnosed glioma. TCRdb's table, derived via immunoSEQ multiplex PCR, lists solely in-frame clones and lacks some. Of approximately 45,000 clones in the sample, 85% to 95% were seen once. Their specific antigens are unknown. Stated time point: week 35, safety follow-up. A 20-mer mutant IDH1 peptide at 300 ug was injected subcutaneously with topical imiquimod. Specimen: PBMCs, collected from a glioma patient whose treatment included an IDH1 peptide vaccine. These receptors all come from a man in his fifties or sixties with glioma.

The chain uses TRBV30 and TRBJ2-2; D unresolved. The ends were cut back, 4 bases at V and 0 bases at J, with 15 bases in the middle. Per germline, CDR1 GTSNPN and CDR2 SVGIG (reference sequence). The CDR3 is 16 amino acids. The chain's CDR3 is CAWIAVSWANTGELFF. CDR3 nucleotide sequence: TGTGCCTGGATCGCGGTCTCGTGGGCGAACACCGGGGAGCTGTTTTTT.

The rearrangement links TRBV6-5 to TRBJ2-5; weak D call: TRBD1 (6 bases). This CDR3 region has 13 residues. V lost 2 bases, J lost 6 bases, and 10 bases lay in between. Germline V gene sequence: CDR1 MNHEY, CDR2 SVGAGI. CDR3 coding DNA: TGTGCCAGCAGTTACCAGGGGCTGAAGACCCAGTACTTC. Its protein is CASSYQGLKTQYF.

This rearrangement joins TRBV28 to TRBJ1-3; no clear D. Per the germline V gene, CDR1 is MDHEN and CDR2 is SYDVKM. Trimming shortened V by 9 bases and J by 0 bases, and 15 bases separated the two germline ends. CDR3 length equals 15 residues. Here the CDR3 reads CASCLAGSSGNTIYF. The CDR3, as DNA: TGTGCCAGTTGTTTGGCGGGGAGCTCTGGAAACACCATATATTTT.

V usage is TRBV7-2 and J usage is TRBJ1-1; D not resolved. Germline CDR1 reads SGHTA; CDR2 reads FQGNSA. V was shortened by 0 bases and J by 3 bases, with 20 bases between the two germline ends. The CDR3 has 18 amino acids. CDR3 region: CASSLAHERGRGYTEAFF. CDR3 bases: TGTGCCAGCAGCTTAGCTCACGAGCGGGGAAGAGGGTACACTGAAGCTTTCTTT.

The chain links TRBV4-3 to TRBJ1-2; D gene unclear. Germline V gives CDR1 LGHNA, CDR2 YSLEER. V lost 2 bases and J lost 2, with 9 bases in between. The CDR3 contains 14 residues. DNA of the CDR3: TGCGCCAGCAGCCAAACCTCGGGGAACTATGGCTACACCTTC. Translated: CASSQTSGNYGYTF.

This chain joins TRBV9 and TRBJ1-5; D is perhaps TRBD1 (5 bases). The CDR3 totals 15 residues. From germline, CDR1 is SGDLS and CDR2 YYNGEE. V was cut by 0 bases and J by 7 bases, with 14 bases left in between. CDR3 sequence: CASSVGGQGTQPQHF. DNA of the CDR3: TGTGCCAGCAGCGTAGGCGGGCAGGGTACACAGCCCCAGCATTTT. Based on the CDR3 plus reference TRBV9 and TRBJ1-5, the full variable domain is DSGVTQTPKHLITATGQRVTLRCSPRSGDLSVYWYQQSLDQGLQFLIQYYNGEERAKGNILERFSAQQFPDLHSELNLSSLELGDSALYFCASSVGGQGTQPQHFGDGTRLSIL.

This clone was detected a few times. The V gene is TRBV15, the J gene TRBJ2-7; TRBD1 aligns across 7 bases. There are 14 residues in the CDR3. Looked up from germline, CDR1 is LNHNV and CDR2 is YYDKDF (reference sequence). V lost 3 bases, J lost 2 bases, and 4 bases stayed unmatched. For the CDR3, the DNA is TGTGCCACCAGCAGGGGAGACAGGGCCTACGAGCAGTACTTC. Translation: CATSRGDRAYEQYF.

In DNA form, the CDR3 reads TGTGCCAGCAGCGTGGGCAGATCGAACACCGGGGAGCTGTTTTTT. It encodes CASSVGRSNTGELFF. This chain links TRBV9 with TRBJ2-2; D unclear. Deletions cut 2 bases from V and 0 bases from J, with 8 bases between. Germline V gene lookup returns CDR1 SGDLS and CDR2 YYNGEE. This CDR3 has 15 residues.

This chain uses TRBV19 with TRBJ2-7; 7 nucleotides align to TRBD1. Germline V lookup: CDR1 LNHDA, CDR2 SQIVND (reference sequence). CDR3 length: 15 residues. V gave up 4 bases and J gave up 3 bases; unmatched junction bases: 9. The CDR3 DNA sequence: TGTGCCAGTAGTACAATAGGACAGGCGGACTACGAGCAGTACTTC. Protein product: CASSTIGQADYEQYF.

The chain uses TRBV10-1 and TRBJ2-2; 7 nucleotides match TRBD1. Trimming cost V 5 bases and J 5 bases; bases outside gene matches: 11. Germline V gives CDR1 WNHNN, CDR2 SYGVQD (reference sequence). This CDR3 spans 16 amino acids. CDR3 sequence reads: CASSNKQGLRTGELFF. CDR3 bases: TGCGCCAGCAGTAACAAACAGGGGCTCCGAACCGGGGAGCTGTTTTTT.

The chain links TRBV14 to TRBJ1-5; D gene uncertain. The CDR3 spans 13 residues. V was shortened by 4 bases and J by 3 bases, with 7 bases between the two germline ends. The germline gives CDR1 SGHDN, CDR2 FVKESK. The DNA of the CDR3 is TGTGCCAGCAGCCTAGGACCCAATCAGCCCCAGCATTTT. Protein sequence: CASSLGPNQPQHF.

The chain joins TRBV30 to TRBJ1-4; TRBD1 matches at 7 bases. The CDR3 totals 14 residues. Germline-derived CDR1 and CDR2 are GTSNPN and SVGIG (reference sequence). Trimming at V came to 1 base and at J to 6 bases, leaving 5 bases not matched to a gene. CDR3: CAWSASGQHEKLFF. CDR3 DNA sequence: TGTGCCTGGAGTGCCTCGGGACAGCATGAAAAACTGTTTTTT. Combining the CDR3 with reference TRBV30 and TRBJ1-4 gives the whole variable domain SQTIHQWPATLVQPVGSPLSLECTVEGTSNPNLYWYRQAAGRGLQLLFYSVGIGQISSEVPQNLSASRPQDRQFILSSKKLLLSDSGFYLCAWSASGQHEKLFFGSGTQLSVL.

The chain combines TRBV11-2 with TRBJ2-7; possibly TRBD2 for D (5 bases). Germline lookup yields CDR1 SGHAT and CDR2 FQNNGV. This CDR3 comprises 15 residues. Trimming left V 2 bases short and J 2 bases short, with 13 bases between. The CDR3 DNA follows: TGTGCCAGCAGCTTATTTGCGGACTCTACCTACGAGCAGTACTTC. Protein: CASSLFADSTYEQYF.

The chain is built from TRBV5-4 and TRBJ2-1; no clear D gene. V lost 1 base to trimming and J lost 4 bases, with 9 bases between them. Germline V lookup: CDR1 SGHNT, CDR2 YYREEE (reference sequence). The CDR3 sequence is 14 residues long. CDR3 in amino acids: CASSLLTSYNEQFF. The CDR3 DNA sequence: TGTGCCAGCAGCTTGCTGACCAGTTACAATGAGCAGTTCTTC. The full variable domain, rest sourced from reference TRBV5-4 and TRBJ2-1, is ETGVTQSPTHLIKTRGQQVTLRCSSQSGHNTVSWYQQALGQGPQFIFQYYREEENGRGNFPPRFSGLQFPNYSSELNVNALELDDSALYLCASSLLTSYNEQFFGPGTRLTVL.

The chain combines TRBV7-6 with TRBJ2-7; 8 nucleotides match TRBD1. Trimming cost V 6 bases and J 1 base; bases outside gene matches: 8. Germline V gene sequence: CDR1 SGHVS, CDR2 FNYEAQ. The CDR3 has 15 residues. CDR3: CASSPGQGASYEQYF. DNA of the CDR3: TGTGCCAGCAGTCCCGGGCAGGGGGCGTCCTACGAGCAGTACTTC.

In this sample, this clone turned up once. The chain links TRBV7-9 to TRBJ2-3; the D is unclear. The CDR3 covers 13 residues. V was cut by 1 base and J by 5 bases, with 7 bases left in between. Germline V gives CDR1 SEHNR, CDR2 FQNEAQ (reference sequence). CDR3 bases: TGTGCCAGCAGCTTAGTATCCGGAGATACGCAGTATTTT. It specifies CASSLVSGDTQYF.

The CDR3 DNA reads TGTGCCAGCAGCCAAGCCACCAGGGTGGACTCTGGAAACACCATATATTTT. Protein: CASSQATRVDSGNTIYF. The gene calls are TRBV4-2 and TRBJ1-3, with D possibly TRBD1 on 5 matching bases. The germline V gene has CDR1 LGHNA and CDR2 YNFKEQ. Trimming cost V 1 base and J 0 bases, with 13 bases left between them. This CDR3 region has 17 residues.

V is TRBV28 and J is TRBJ2-1, with 7 bases fitting TRBD2. This CDR3 comprises 13 residues. V lost 2 bases to trimming and J lost 14 bases; unmatched junction nucleotides: 9. Germline-derived CDR1 and CDR2 are MDHEN and SYDVKM. Here the CDR3 reads CASSLTPAGHEFF. DNA for the CDR3: TGTGCCAGCAGTTTAACTCCAGCGGGGCATGAGTTCTTC.

The rearrangement uses TRBV18 and TRBJ1-1; 8 positions match TRBD1. Germline V lookup: CDR1 KGHSH, CDR2 LQKENI. The CDR3 is made up of 17 amino acids. J was trimmed by 4 bases and V by 3 bases; bases with no gene match: 13. In DNA form, the CDR3 reads TGTGCCAGCTCACCGAGACGACAGGGGTATGATAGCACTGAAGCTTTCTTT. Residues: CASSPRRQGYDSTEAFF.

J is TRBJ1-3 and V is TRBV2; 8 bases are shared with TRBD1. J lost 0 bases, V lost 6 bases, and 7 bases had no gene match. The V gene's germline CDR1 is SNHLY and CDR2 FYNNEI. The length of the CDR3 is 16 residues. Here the CDR3 DNA reads TGTGCCAGCAGCGGACAGGGAGCCTCCTCTGGAAACACCATATATTTT. It encodes CASSGQGASSGNTIYF.

V gene TRBV10-3 combines with J gene TRBJ1-1, with 10 bases lining up with TRBD1. The V gene's germline CDR1 is ENHRY and CDR2 SYGVKD. The CDR3 has 15 residues. With 6 bases clipped from V and 3 bases from J, the junction kept 7 bases outside the gene matches. CDR3 nucleotide sequence: TGTGCCATCAGATCGACCGGGACAGGGGACACTGAAGCTTTCTTT. This gives the protein CAIRSTGTGDTEAFF.